A selection of T cell receptor beta chains follows, all from one sample in a study of T cell responses to AZD1222 COVID-19 vaccine. Some clones are missing from TCRdb's copy, which holds only in-frame ones; the method was immunoSEQ multiplex PCR. The table records about 84,000 clones, around 88% of them present only once. The sequenced sample was peripheral blood, obtained 28 days after the second AZD1222 dose. The receptors derive from an adult who received the AZD1222 COVID-19 vaccine. The CDR3 runs from the conserved cysteine through the conserved F or W. Fields, in order: clone size, J gene, V gene, D gene, CDR3 DNA, CDR3 protein. D genes are given only for firm matches. Only some rows state a clone size, as once, few, many or a class for expanded clones.

.,TRBJ1-2,TRBV2,.,TGTGCCAGCAAACCCCCTTCCGTGGACTATGGCTACACCTTC,CASKPPSVDYGYTF
.,TRBJ1-2,TRBV29-1,.,TGCAGCGTTGATGTTGGGGGCGCAGCCTATGGCTACACCTTC,CSVDVGGAAYGYTF
.,TRBJ2-4,TRBV19,TRBD1,TGTGCCAGTAGTATAGGGGACCGTGGACAGGTAGTAGGTTACATTCAGTACTTC,CASSIGDRGQVVGYIQYF
.,TRBJ1-6,TRBV3-1/TRBV3-2,.,TGTGCCAGCAGCCAAGATCACGGGGGCCCTAATTCACCCCTCCACTTT,CASSQDHGGPNSPLHF
.,TRBJ2-1,TRBV29-1,.,TGCAGCGTTGAAGAGGGTCTAGAGTTCTTC,CSVEEGLEFF
.,TRBJ1-6,TRBV6-5,.,TGTGCCAGCAAAGAAGGGGCCTTACATAATTCACCCCTCCACTTT,CASKEGALHNSPLHF
.,TRBJ2-3,TRBV19,TRBD2,TGTGCCAGTAGACCTAAGCGTCTAGCGGGGGGGCGGCGAGATACGCAGTATTTT,CASRPKRLAGGRRDTQYF
.,TRBJ2-3,TRBV4-1,TRBD2,TGCGCCAGCAGCCAAGATTCGACTAGCGGGGGATCATCAGATACGCAGTATTTT,CASSQDSTSGGSSDTQYF
.,TRBJ1-5,TRBV7-9,.,TGTGCCAGCAGCTTAGAGAGAAGCAATCAGCCCCAGCATTTT,CASSLERSNQPQHF
.,TRBJ2-5,TRBV6-6,.,TGTGCCAGCAGCCTTAGCGAGCTCCAAGAGACCCAGTACTTC,CASSLSELQETQYF
.,TRBJ1-2,TRBV3-1/TRBV3-2,TRBD1,TGTGCCAGCAGCCATGTTGAGTTTGGGACAGGGGATGGCTACACCTTC,CASSHVEFGTGDGYTF
.,TRBJ2-3,TRBV30,.,TGTGCCTGGAATAGGCGGGGCCGGGCAGATACGCAGTATTTT,CAWNRRGRADTQYF
once,TRBJ2-7,TRBV9,.,TGTGCCAGCAGCGTAGCTGACGGGCGGCCCTACGAGCAGTACTTC,CASSVADGRPYEQYF
.,TRBJ1-4,TRBV5-1,.,TGCGCCAGCAGCTTGGGACTAGTTGAAAAACTGTTTTTT,CASSLGLVEKLFF
.,TRBJ2-2,TRBV11-3,.,TGTGCCAGCAGCTTATTCGGGGCACAGAACACCGGGGAGCTGTTTTTT,CASSLFGAQNTGELFF
.,TRBJ1-1,TRBV3-1/TRBV3-2,.,TGTGCCAAGAGGACGACGAACACTGAAGCTTTCTTT,CAKRTTNTEAFF
.,TRBJ1-2,TRBV7-8,.,TGTGCCAGCAGCCGCAGCCACCGGTCAAAGTCGTTCTATGGCTACACCTTC,CASSRSHRSKSFYGYTF
.,TRBJ2-7,TRBV5-1,TRBD1,TGCGCCAGCAGCGATCGGACAGGGGGCCACGAGCAGTACTTC,CASSDRTGGHEQYF
.,TRBJ1-1,TRBV10-3,TRBD1,TGTGCCATCAGCGGGACAGGGGGAAACATGAACACTGAAGCTTTCTTT,CAISGTGGNMNTEAFF
once,TRBJ1-4,TRBV12-3/TRBV12-4,.,TGTGCCAGCAGCCCCGCAACTAATGAAAAACTGTTTTTT,CASSPATNEKLFF
.,TRBJ2-3,TRBV3-1/TRBV3-2,.,TGTGCCAGCAGCCAAGCCCAAGGAGGCGGGGGCCCGATAAATACGCAGTATTTT,CASSQAQGGGGPINTQYF
once,TRBJ2-3,TRBV15,.,TGTGCCACCAGCAGCTACAGGGAGGGGTCCACAGATACGCAGTATTTT,CATSSYREGSTDTQYF
.,TRBJ2-7,TRBV7-2,.,TGTGCCAGCAGCCCCCACCAGGGCACCTACGAGCAGTACTTC,CASSPHQGTYEQYF
.,TRBJ2-5,TRBV25-1,.,TGTGCCAGCAGTGACGGGGGAGTTGGGACCCAGTACTTC,CASSDGGVGTQYF
.,TRBJ1-2,TRBV19,TRBD1,TGTGCCAGTAGTTCCGAGGGACAGGGGCCGTATGGCTACACCTTC,CASSSEGQGPYGYTF
.,TRBJ2-1,TRBV7-2,TRBD1,TGTGCCAGCAGCTCCTTTTCGGACAGGGCCCATGAGCAGTTCTTC,CASSSFSDRAHEQFF
.,TRBJ2-5,TRBV7-2,.,TGTGCCACCTCTGAGGGTGAGACCCAGTACTTC,CATSEGETQYF
.,TRBJ2-3,TRBV7-3,TRBD2,TGTGCCAGCAGCTCCGGACTAGCTGCAGATACGCAGTATTTT,CASSSGLAADTQYF
.,TRBJ1-1,TRBV18,.,TGTGCCAGCTCACCATTGGGTGGCACTGAAGCTTTCTTT,CASSPLGGTEAFF
.,TRBJ1-1,TRBV13,.,TGTGCCAGCAGCTTCAGGGGCCCGGTGAACACTGAAGCTTTCTTT,CASSFRGPVNTEAFF
.,TRBJ2-7,TRBV21-1,.,TGTGCCAGCAGCCCCAGTGGCCGGGACAGCCTCTACGAGCAGTACTTC,CASSPSGRDSLYEQYF
.,TRBJ1-4,TRBV3-1/TRBV3-2,.,TGTGCCAGCAGCCAAATAGGGACCTATGAAAAACTGTTTTTT,CASSQIGTYEKLFF
.,TRBJ1-2,TRBV6-6,TRBD1,TGTGCCAGCAGTTACCGGGACAGGCCCCAGGGGGGCTACACCTTC,CASSYRDRPQGGYTF
.,TRBJ2-7,TRBV11-3,.,TGTGCCAGCAGCTTAAGGCAGGGCGCCTACGAGCAGTACTTC,CASSLRQGAYEQYF
.,TRBJ2-3,TRBV2,TRBD1,TGTGCCAGCAGTGGGCAGGGGGCGGATACAGATACGCAGTATTTT,CASSGQGADTDTQYF
.,TRBJ1-1,TRBV7-8,TRBD1,TGTGCCAGCAGCACCGGACAGGGGCTGAACACTGAAGCTTTCTTT,CASSTGQGLNTEAFF
.,TRBJ2-7,TRBV4-1,.,TGCGCCAGCAGCCAAGAAGGGGACGGGGGCGAGCAGTACTTC,CASSQEGDGGEQYF
.,TRBJ1-2,TRBV10-2,.,TGCGCCAGCAGTGAAGTCCCGGCGGGAACCTTTAACTATGGCTACACCTTC,CASSEVPAGTFNYGYTF
.,TRBJ2-1,TRBV4-3,TRBD1,TGCGCCAGCAGCCCGGGGGACAGGGGAATGGTTGAGCAGTTCTTC,CASSPGDRGMVEQFF
.,TRBJ2-7,TRBV5-1,TRBD2,TGCGCCAGCAGCACCTTAGCGGGGGACGAGCAGTACTTC,CASSTLAGDEQYF
.,TRBJ2-3,TRBV29-1,TRBD1,TGCAGCGTTTCGGGACAGGGGACAGATACGCAGTATTTT,CSVSGQGTDTQYF
few,TRBJ2-7,TRBV9,TRBD1,TGTGCCAGCAGCCCTACGGACAGGGCAGCTCCAGAGCAGTACTTC,CASSPTDRAAPEQYF